What follows are 25 T cell receptor beta chains derived from one specimen sequenced in a study of long-term antiretroviral therapy in people with HIV. Running of the v3.0 immunoSEQ assay took place at survey level. Sequencing used immunoSEQ multiplex PCR; TCRdb keeps in-frame clones, though not all of them. The table includes about 25,000 clones, about 88% detected once. The material was unsorted PBMCs, obtained 1.9 years after starting antiretroviral therapy. Receptor source: a woman in her twenties or thirties with HIV.

The chain employs TRBV6-5 and TRBJ1-1, with no clear D. The V end was cut by 6 bases, the J end by 0 bases, with 5 bases between. Germline values: CDR1 MNHEY, CDR2 SVGAGI. The length of the CDR3 is 12 residues. DNA of the CDR3: TGTGCCAGCAGAACATTGAACACTGAAGCTTTCTTT. It encodes CASRTLNTEAFF.

V gene TRBV4-1 combines with J gene TRBJ2-1, with D possibly being TRBD1 (5 bases). Germline-derived CDR1 and CDR2 are MGHRA and YSYEKL. The CDR3 contains 14 residues. V shed 0 bases and J shed 6 bases, with 9 bases lying between them. The CDR3 loop is CASSQEAGINEQFF. CDR3 nucleotide sequence: TGCGCCAGCAGCCAAGAGGCAGGGATCAATGAGCAGTTCTTC.

The chain recombines TRBV6-4 with TRBJ1-6, with 8 bases matching TRBD1. J gave up 10 bases and V 5 bases, and 10 bases lay outside the gene matches. This CDR3 region has 15 residues. Germline CDR1 reads MRHNA; CDR2 reads SNTAGT. Here the CDR3 reads CASSRSTGEQSPLHF. DNA for the CDR3: TGTGCCAGCAGTCGATCGACAGGGGAGCAATCACCCCTCCACTTT.

The V call is TRBV25-1, the J call TRBJ1-5; a possible D gene is TRBD1 (5 bases). This CDR3 contains 15 residues. V was trimmed by 1 base and J by 4 bases, leaving 11 bases between them. Germline loops: CDR1 MGHDK, CDR2 SYGVNS. In nucleotides, the CDR3 is TGTGCCAGCAGTGAATCGAAGAAGGGGAATCAGCCCCAGCATTTT. This codes for CASSESKKGNQPQHF.

V usage is TRBV6-6 and J usage is TRBJ1-2; TRBD1 might be the D (6 bases). Trimming left V 4 bases short and J 3 bases short, with 12 bases between. The CDR3 spans 14 residues. Germline V gene lookup returns CDR1 MNHNY and CDR2 SVGAGI (reference sequence). The CDR3 region is CASSFGGLDYGYTF. CDR3 bases: TGTGCCAGCAGTTTTGGGGGCTTAGACTATGGCTACACCTTC.

The chain uses TRBV18 and TRBJ1-1; D is perhaps TRBD1 (5 bases). Germline CDR1 and CDR2: KGHSH and LQKENI. The CDR3 spans 13 residues. Trimming left V 3 bases short and J 3 bases short, with 8 bases between. CDR3 region: CASSPSRDTEAFF. CDR3 coding DNA: TGTGCCAGCTCACCCAGCAGGGACACTGAAGCTTTCTTT.

V usage is TRBV5-1 and J usage is TRBJ1-2; possibly TRBD1 for D (6 bases). CDR1 and CDR2 (germline): SGHRS, YFSETQ. This CDR3 contains 14 residues. The V end lost 0 bases, the J end lost 8 bases, and 14 bases lay between the germline ends. CDR3 bases: TGCGCCAGCAGCTTGGGGACAGATACAGGCGGCTACACCTTC. Amino acids: CASSLGTDTGGYTF.

The chain is built from TRBV5-5 and TRBJ1-2, with D uncertain. Trimming removed 1 base from V and 8 bases from J, with 6 bases in between. In germline, CDR1 is SGHKS, CDR2 YYEKEE (reference sequence). The CDR3 covers 11 residues. The DNA of the CDR3 is TGTGCCAGCAGCTTGTTACGGGGCTACACCTTC. Its protein product is CASSLLRGYTF.

V gene TRBV20-1 combines with J gene TRBJ2-3; no clear D gene. Between the trimmed V and J ends, which lost 6 bases and 5 bases, there was a span of 9 bases. Germline V CDR1 and CDR2: DFQATT, SNEGSKA (reference sequence). The CDR3 totals 11 residues. The CDR3 DNA reads TGCAGTGCACTACAAGGAGATACGCAGTATTTT. The encoded protein is CSALQGDTQYF.

This chain connects TRBV5-5 to TRBJ1-4; D is uncertain. This CDR3 has 16 residues. The germline V gene encodes CDR1 SGHKS and CDR2 YYEKEE (reference sequence). V shed 2 bases and J shed 3 bases, with 14 bases lying between them. Here the CDR3 DNA reads TGTGCCAGCAGCTTTGATATTGGAGAGCCTAATGAAAAACTGTTTTTT. As protein: CASSFDIGEPNEKLFF.

This chain uses TRBV11-2 with TRBJ2-2; D is undetermined. This CDR3 comprises 12 residues. Trimming cost V 2 bases and J 7 bases, with 5 bases left between them. The germline CDR1 and CDR2 sequences are SGHAT and FQNNGV. DNA for the CDR3: TGTGCCAGCAGCTTAAGGTTCGGGGAGCTGTTTTTT. This sequence encodes CASSLRFGELFF.

The chain carries TRBV27 and TRBJ2-7, with 7 bases lining up with TRBD1. Trimming removed 6 bases from V and 3 bases from J; junction bases left unmatched: 8. The germline gives CDR1 MNHEY, CDR2 SMNVEV (reference sequence). CDR3 length: 14 amino acids. The DNA of the CDR3 is TGTGCCAGCAGACAGACAGGGCTCCACTACGAGCAGTACTTC. Translated: CASRQTGLHYEQYF.

The genes are TRBV27 and TRBJ2-5; D not certain. CDR1 and CDR2 (germline): MNHEY, SMNVEV (reference sequence). CDR3 length: 11 residues. V lost 2 bases to trimming and J lost 3 bases, with 1 base between them. CDR3 sequence: CASSLKETQYF. For the CDR3, the DNA is TGTGCCAGCAGTTTAAAAGAGACCCAGTACTTC.

V gene TRBV29-1 combines with J gene TRBJ2-1, with 9 nucleotides matching TRBD1. The length of the CDR3 is 13 residues. Germline-derived CDR1 and CDR2 are SQVTM and ANQGSEA. Trimming cost V 5 bases and J 6 bases; bases outside gene matches: 5. The CDR3 loop is CSVHPDRGNEQFF. CDR3 nucleotides: TGCAGCGTTCACCCGGACAGGGGCAATGAGCAGTTCTTC.

This clone was observed a few times. The chain recombines TRBV6-1 with TRBJ1-5; perhaps TRBD1 as D (5 bases). Germline CDR1 MNHNS, CDR2 SASEGT. This CDR3 region has 14 residues. V lost 3 bases to trimming and J lost 4 bases, with 10 bases between them. CDR3 amino acids: CASSDQGYNQPQHF. The CDR3 DNA is TGTGCCAGCAGTGATCAGGGATATAATCAGCCCCAGCATTTT.

The J gene is TRBJ2-5, the V gene TRBV27; D is possibly TRBD1 (6 bases). Per the germline V gene, CDR1 is MNHEY and CDR2 is SMNVEV (reference sequence). V dropped 2 bases and J dropped 5 bases, with 21 bases sitting between them. This CDR3 spans 17 amino acids. The CDR3 sequence is CASSLVGQSLPVETQYF. The DNA of the CDR3 is TGTGCCAGCAGTTTAGTAGGACAGAGCCTTCCCGTGGAGACCCAGTACTTC.

This clone appeared a few times. This chain connects TRBV27 to TRBJ1-2; D not resolved. The germline V gene encodes CDR1 MNHEY and CDR2 SMNVEV (reference sequence). The CDR3 covers 16 residues. V shed 3 bases and J shed 7 bases, with 21 bases lying between them. CDR3 sequence (DNA): TGTGCCAGCAGTTTCTTCCGAGGAGGTGGTGAAGGTGGCTACACCTTC. Protein sequence: CASSFFRGGGEGGYTF.

The chain uses TRBV5-6 and TRBJ1-6; D is ambiguous. The V end was cut by 4 bases, the J end by 6 bases, with 11 bases between. The CDR3 length is 14 residues. CDR1 SGHDT and CDR2 YYEEEE come from the germline V gene. CDR3 sequence (DNA): TGTGCCAGCAGCAAGGAAGCGGCTAATTCACCCCTCCACTTT. Translating gives CASSKEAANSPLHF.

This clone has just one count. The rearrangement links TRBV10-2 to TRBJ1-2; D not resolved. This CDR3 contains 13 residues. Trimming removed 10 bases at V and 4 bases at J, with 16 bases between. Germline CDR1 is WSHSY and CDR2 is SAAADI. CDR3 in DNA: TGCGCCACCCCCGCCGGAGAGGCCTATGGCTACACCTTC. This codes for CATPAGEAYGYTF.

This chain connects TRBV4-1 to TRBJ2-2; 9 nucleotides align to TRBD1. V lost 3 bases to trimming and J lost 7 bases; unmatched junction nucleotides: 6. The CDR3 runs to 15 residues. Germline V CDR1 and CDR2: MGHRA, YSYEKL. The CDR3 is CASSHLQGAGGELFF. CDR3 nucleotide sequence: TGCGCCAGCAGCCATCTACAGGGGGCGGGCGGGGAGCTGTTTTTT.

The V gene is TRBV9, the J gene TRBJ1-5, with D possibly TRBD1 on 6 matching bases. CDR1 is SGDLS, CDR2 YYNGEE, per germline. V lost 3 bases, J lost 3 bases, and 16 bases lay in between. The CDR3 runs to 16 residues. The CDR3 DNA reads as TGTGCCAGCAGCGAAGGCTTAGGACAGACCAATCAGCCCCAGCATTTT. Amino acid sequence: CASSEGLGQTNQPQHF.

This chain connects TRBV5-6 to TRBJ1-4; TRBD1 agrees at 9 bases. J was trimmed by 1 base and V by 3 bases; bases with no gene match: 10. Germline V gene lookup returns CDR1 SGHDT and CDR2 YYEEEE. The CDR3 consists of 18 residues. CDR3 region: CASSSTGQGIRTNEKLFF. The CDR3 DNA follows: TGTGCCAGCAGCTCGACGGGACAGGGTATACGAACTAATGAAAAACTGTTTTTT.

The chain links TRBV7-9 to TRBJ1-2; perhaps TRBD1 as D (6 bases). Germline V gene sequence: CDR1 SEHNR, CDR2 FQNEAQ (reference sequence). This CDR3 is 16 amino acids long. Trimming left V 4 bases short and J 3 bases short, with 18 bases between. The CDR3 bases are TGTGCCAGCAGCTCCCGGGACACCCCTCGGGACTATGGCTACACCTTC. This sequence encodes CASSSRDTPRDYGYTF.

The gene calls are TRBV5-1 and TRBJ1-4; D is perhaps TRBD1 (5 bases). Germline V gene data show CDR1 as SGHRS and CDR2 as YFSETQ. V shed 4 bases and J shed 3 bases, with 16 bases lying between them. This CDR3 is built from 16 residues. In DNA form, the CDR3 reads TGCGCCAGCAGCCCGGGGGTCTCAAGGGCTAATGAAAAACTGTTTTTT. Protein: CASSPGVSRANEKLFF.

By share, this clone ranks as medium-sized. The chain joins TRBV15 to TRBJ1-6; D uncertain. The V gene's germline CDR1 is LNHNV and CDR2 YYDKDF (reference sequence). V was trimmed by 5 bases and J by 7 bases, leaving 12 bases between them. This CDR3 contains 14 residues. DNA of the CDR3: TGTGCCACCAGCGTGGTCGGCGGGAATTCACCCCTCCACTTT. It codes for CATSVVGGNSPLHF. The whole variable domain, filled in from reference TRBV15 and TRBJ1-6, reads DAMVIQNPRYQVTQFGKPVTLSCSQTLNHNVMYWYQQKSSQAPKLLFHYYDKDFNNEADTPDNFQSRRPNTSFCFLDIRSPGLGDTAMYLCATSVVGGNSPLHFGNGTRLTVT.